This TCR beta chain was captured in a study of cytomegalovirus exposure and HLA in healthy donors. Study conclusions and caveats: An assumption of roughly uniform sequencing depth across donors underlay the presence/absence analyses. Sequencing artifact likely explains a cluster of highly shared sequence variants.

Worth noting for this clone: The antigen remains undetermined.

The PCR had 60 Vbeta and 13 Jbeta primers. Using immunoSEQ multiplex PCR, the repertoire was profiled, and TCRdb retains in-frame clones only, with some absent. This repertoire shows roughly 50,000 clones, about four fifths found once; its top ten account for about 6.8%. The CDR3 covers 15 residues. Between the trimmed V and J ends, which lost 0 bases and 6 bases, there was a span of 13 bases. Germline V gene sequence: CDR1 SGDLS, CDR2 YYNGEE. The specimen sequenced was PBMCs. The chain carries TRBV9 and TRBJ1-5; D is perhaps TRBD1 (6 bases). This TCR came from a man aged 30-40 years in good health and CMV-seropositive. The CDR3 loop reads CASSVGLGAGQPQHF. The CDR3 nucleotides read TGTGCCAGCAGCGTAGGTTTGGGGGCAGGTCAGCCCCAGCATTTT.